The 8 T cell receptor beta chains below come from one sample, sequenced in a study of blood T cell repertoires in COVID-19 (dated by TCRdb to between 2020 and 2021). Libraries came from the immunoSEQ multiplex PCR assay. TCRdb holds this immuneACCESS table with in-frame rearrangements only. Some clones are missing; in checked studies, unresolved V genes explain under half, and the rest has no known cause. For this sample the table gives nearly 60,000 clones, of which about 83% were detected only once. Of the sample, approximately 4.5% falls within the top ten clones. The sequencing input was peripheral blood. The origin of the receptors is a man aged 35-49 years with active COVID-19.

V gene TRBV27 combines with J gene TRBJ1-1; D gene unclear. The V gene lost 2 bases and the J gene lost 8 bases, with 15 bases spanning the gap. This CDR3 spans 14 amino acids. Germline assignment: CDR1 MNHEY and CDR2 SMNVEV (reference sequence). The CDR3 bases are TGTGCCAGCAGTTTAGCAGATAGCTCGACCGAAGCTTTCTTT. Amino acid sequence: CASSLADSSTEAFF.

The V call is TRBV6-5, the J call TRBJ1-6, with 7 bases aligning to TRBD1. V shed 6 bases, J shed 9 bases, and the junction held 2 bases outside the gene matches. CDR1 MNHEY and CDR2 SVGAGI come from the germline V gene. The CDR3 sequence is 12 residues long. DNA for the CDR3: TGTGCCAGCAGACAGGGGCGTTCACCCCTCCACTTT. As protein: CASRQGRSPLHF.

The genes are TRBV29-1 and TRBJ2-6, with D perhaps TRBD1 (5 bases). Trimming removed 2 bases from V and 0 bases from J, with 11 bases in between. CDR3 length equals 16 residues. The V gene's germline CDR1 is SQVTM and CDR2 ANQGSEA. CDR3: CSVEKLTASGANVLTF. In DNA, the CDR3 is TGCAGCGTTGAAAAGTTGACAGCCTCTGGGGCCAACGTCCTGACTTTC.

This sequence joins TRBV7-9 and TRBJ2-7, with D unresolved. Germline V CDR1 and CDR2: SEHNR, FQNEAQ (reference sequence). The CDR3 has 12 residues. V dropped 3 bases and J dropped 4 bases, with 7 bases sitting between them. CDR3 sequence: CASSFSLYEQYF. The CDR3 DNA is TGTGCCAGCAGCTTCTCCCTATACGAGCAGTACTTC.

The CDR3 loop is CASSPISGQGAARTEAFF. CDR3 DNA sequence: TGTGCCAGCTCACCCATTAGCGGACAGGGTGCGGCTCGCACTGAAGCTTTCTTT. The chain carries TRBV18 and TRBJ1-1; TRBD1 matches 8 bases. The junction had 16 bases not matched to a gene; V was cut back by 3 bases and J by 4 bases. CDR3 length equals 18 residues. Germline assignment: CDR1 KGHSH and CDR2 LQKENI.

The chain carries TRBV5-6 and TRBJ1-1; no firm D call. The CDR3 contains 15 residues. The V end lost 4 bases, the J end lost 0 bases, and 13 bases lay between the germline ends. Looked up from germline, CDR1 is SGHDT and CDR2 is YYEEEE. The CDR3 is CASSPTTGLNTEAFF. DNA of the CDR3: TGTGCCAGCAGCCCTACTACGGGTTTGAACACTGAAGCTTTCTTT.

V is TRBV19 and J is TRBJ2-5; TRBD2 matches at 8 bases. Unmatched junction bases numbered 7, after V lost 6 bases and J lost 4 bases. This CDR3 has 14 residues. CDR1 is LNHDA, CDR2 SQIVND, per germline (reference sequence). CDR3 sequence: CASSPAGGGETQYF. In DNA form, the CDR3 reads TGTGCCAGTAGCCCGGCCGGGGGGGGAGAGACCCAGTACTTC.

CDR3 residues: CASSLGGGVTGNTIYF. The CDR3 bases are TGTGCCAGCAGTTTGGGGGGAGGGGTTACTGGAAACACCATATATTTT. The chain links TRBV28 to TRBJ1-3, with D maybe TRBD1 (5 bases). The CDR3 consists of 16 residues. V lost 3 bases and J 2 bases, leaving 14 bases between the germline ends. CDR1 and CDR2 (germline): MDHEN, SYDVKM.